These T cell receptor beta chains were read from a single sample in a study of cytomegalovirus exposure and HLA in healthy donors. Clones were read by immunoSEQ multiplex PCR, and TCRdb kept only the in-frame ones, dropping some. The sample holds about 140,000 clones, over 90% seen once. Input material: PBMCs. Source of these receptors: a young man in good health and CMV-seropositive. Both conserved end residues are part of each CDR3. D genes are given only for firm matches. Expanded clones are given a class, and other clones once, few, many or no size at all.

CDR3: CASSFSGWDTGELFF
DNA: TGTGCCAGCAGCTTTAGCGGATGGGACACCGGGGAGCTGTTTTTT
V: TRBV7-9
J: TRBJ2-2
D: -
size: -

CDR3: CASSPRATAGEGYEQYF
DNA: TGTGCCAGCTCACCAAGGGCCACCGCAGGGGAAGGCTACGAGCAGTACTTC
V: TRBV18
J: TRBJ2-7
D: -
size: -

CDR3: CASARYNQPQHF
DNA: TGTGCCAGTGCTAGGTACAATCAGCCCCAGCATTTT
V: TRBV19
J: TRBJ1-5
D: -
size: -

CDR3: CASSHRLAGDGETQYF
DNA: TGTGCCAGCAGCCACCGACTAGCGGGAGATGGAGAGACCCAGTACTTC
V: TRBV5-4
J: TRBJ2-5
D: TRBD2
size: -

CDR3: CASSQGPFTEAFF
DNA: TGTGCCAGCAGTCAGGGGCCCTTCACTGAAGCTTTCTTT
V: TRBV6-6
J: TRBJ1-1
D: -
size: -

CDR3: CASSSGTTGANVLTF
DNA: TGTGCCAGCAGCTCCGGGACAACTGGGGCCAACGTCCTGACTTTC
V: TRBV5-4
J: TRBJ2-6
D: -
size: -

CDR3: CAWSALTGATNEKLFF
DNA: TGTGCCTGGAGTGCCTTAACAGGGGCCACTAATGAAAAACTGTTTTTT
V: TRBV30
J: TRBJ1-4
D: TRBD1
size: -

CDR3: CAIGLAGAYEQYF
DNA: TGTGCCATCGGGTTAGCGGGAGCCTACGAGCAGTACTTC
V: TRBV10-3
J: TRBJ2-7
D: TRBD2
size: once

CDR3: CATVQSSYNSPLHF
DNA: TGTGCCACCGTACAGAGCTCCTATAATTCACCCCTCCACTTT
V: TRBV6-1
J: TRBJ1-6
D: -
size: -

CDR3: CASSLEGGSREQYF
DNA: TGTGCCAGCAGTTTGGAGGGCGGGAGCAGGGAGCAGTACTTC
V: TRBV28
J: TRBJ2-7
D: TRBD2
size: -

CDR3: CASSLGGGLAGVGQFF
DNA: TGTGCCAGCAGCTTGGGAGGAGGACTAGCGGGAGTCGGGCAGTTCTTC
V: TRBV5-4
J: TRBJ2-1
D: TRBD2
size: -

CDR3: CAWGDFTGELFF
DNA: TGTGCCTGGGGGGACTTCACCGGGGAGCTGTTTTTT
V: TRBV30
J: TRBJ2-2
D: -
size: -

CDR3: CASSWVQYWGGDYGYTF
DNA: TGTGCCAGCAGTTGGGTCCAATACTGGGGGGGAGACTATGGCTACACCTTC
V: TRBV28
J: TRBJ1-2
D: -
size: -

CDR3: CASSPPEREFNEQYF
DNA: TGTGCCAGCAGCCCGCCTGAGCGGGAGTTTAACGAGCAGTACTTC
V: TRBV11-2
J: TRBJ2-7
D: TRBD2
size: -

CDR3: CASSRGGSTDTQYF
DNA: TGTGCCAGCAGTCGGGGTGGAAGCACAGATACGCAGTATTTT
V: TRBV27
J: TRBJ2-3
D: -
size: -

CDR3: CASSISGQSYEQYF
DNA: TGTGCCAGTAGTATAAGTGGACAATCCTACGAGCAGTACTTC
V: TRBV19
J: TRBJ2-7
D: -
size: -

CDR3: CASSVAPMGLARYNEQFF
DNA: TGTGCCAGCAGCGTAGCCCCGATGGGACTAGCGCGATACAATGAGCAGTTCTTC
V: TRBV9
J: TRBJ2-1
D: TRBD2
size: -

CDR3: CASSFVASGRARSYEQYF
DNA: TGTGCCAGCAGTTTTGTGGCTAGCGGGAGGGCCCGCTCCTACGAGCAGTACTTC
V: TRBV28
J: TRBJ2-7
D: TRBD2
size: -

CDR3: CASRRSGGGSYNEQFF
DNA: TGTGCCAGCAGACGTAGCGGGGGGGGCTCCTACAATGAGCAGTTCTTC
V: TRBV7-2
J: TRBJ2-1
D: TRBD2
size: -

CDR3: CAISESGTGQDEQYF
DNA: TGTGCCATCAGTGAGTCTGGGACAGGGCAGGACGAGCAGTACTTC
V: TRBV10-3
J: TRBJ2-7
D: TRBD1
size: -

CDR3: CASISHLGQGEAFF
DNA: TGTGCCAGCATTTCCCACCTAGGACAGGGGGAAGCTTTCTTT
V: TRBV2
J: TRBJ1-1
D: TRBD1
size: -

CDR3: CASSVLAVNNEQFF
DNA: TGTGCCAGCAGTGTACTAGCCGTGAACAATGAGCAGTTCTTC
V: TRBV2
J: TRBJ2-1
D: -
size: -

CDR3: CASSLAGGGTRNTIYF
DNA: TGTGCCAGCAGTTTAGCGGGAGGGGGAACGCGGAACACCATATATTTT
V: TRBV27
J: TRBJ1-3
D: -
size: -

CDR3: CASSLETGERYTF
DNA: TGTGCCAGCAGCTTAGAGACCGGGGAGCGCTACACCTTC
V: TRBV11-3
J: TRBJ1-2
D: -
size: once

CDR3: CASSQVPVSTDTQYF
DNA: TGCGCCAGCAGCCAAGTTCCGGTTAGCACAGATACGCAGTATTTT
V: TRBV4-1
J: TRBJ2-3
D: -
size: -

CDR3: CASRIFGTGGEKLFF
DNA: TGCGCCAGCAGAATTTTCGGGACAGGGGGTGAAAAACTGTTTTTT
V: TRBV5-1
J: TRBJ1-4
D: TRBD1
size: -

CDR3: CASIKITGGSSYEQYF
DNA: TGTGCCAGCATTAAGATCACAGGGGGGAGCTCCTACGAGCAGTACTTC
V: TRBV6-6
J: TRBJ2-7
D: TRBD1
size: -

CDR3: CASREGKKPQHF
DNA: TGTGCCAGCAGAGAGGGTAAGAAGCCCCAGCATTTT
V: TRBV28
J: TRBJ1-5
D: -
size: -

CDR3: CASSPNRQGGYTF
DNA: TGTGCCAGCAGCCCAAACCGACAGGGTGGCTACACCTTC
V: TRBV7-6
J: TRBJ1-2
D: TRBD1
size: once

CDR3: CASSQPGQGHFNYGYTF
DNA: TGTGCCAGCAGCCAACCGGGACAGGGGCATTTTAACTATGGCTACACCTTC
V: TRBV14
J: TRBJ1-2
D: TRBD1
size: -

CDR3: CAWSRGQFPEAFF
DNA: TGTGCCTGGAGCCGTGGACAGTTCCCTGAAGCTTTCTTT
V: TRBV30
J: TRBJ1-1
D: -
size: -

CDR3: CASTNPGGELFF
DNA: TGCGCCAGCACCAACCCGGGCGGGGAGCTGTTTTTT
V: TRBV5-1
J: TRBJ2-2
D: -
size: -

CDR3: CASSFGLAGGSEQYF
DNA: TGTGCCAGCAGCTTCGGACTAGCGGGAGGCTCCGAGCAGTACTTC
V: TRBV13
J: TRBJ2-7
D: TRBD2
size: -

CDR3: CASSLTSAFSYNEQFF
DNA: TGTGCCAGCAGCTTGACTAGCGCGTTCTCCTACAATGAGCAGTTCTTC
V: TRBV11-2
J: TRBJ2-1
D: TRBD2
size: -

CDR3: CASSRGPSYEQYF
DNA: TGTGCCAGCTCACGGGGGCCCTCCTACGAGCAGTACTTC
V: TRBV18
J: TRBJ2-7
D: -
size: -

CDR3: CASSSGQGASGANVLTF
DNA: TGTGCCAGCAGTAGTGGACAGGGGGCCTCTGGGGCCAACGTCCTGACTTTC
V: TRBV7-9
J: TRBJ2-6
D: TRBD1
size: -

CDR3: CASSPRGLLQEQYF
DNA: TGCGCCAGCAGCCCACGTGGACTCCTCCAAGAGCAGTACTTC
V: TRBV4-1
J: TRBJ2-7
D: -
size: -

CDR3: CASLTGSGANVLTF
DNA: TGTGCCAGCCTTACAGGGTCTGGGGCCAACGTCCTGACTTTC
V: TRBV6-1
J: TRBJ2-6
D: -
size: -

CDR3: CASRNGLAGDTDTQYF
DNA: TGTGCCAGCAGGAACGGACTAGCGGGAGACACAGATACGCAGTATTTT
V: TRBV7-6
J: TRBJ2-3
D: TRBD2
size: -

CDR3: CASSYGGGGDTQYF
DNA: TGTGCCAGCAGCTATGGGGGAGGCGGAGATACGCAGTATTTT
V: TRBV11-3
J: TRBJ2-3
D: -
size: -

CDR3: CASNRLAGAYNEQFF
DNA: TGTGCCAGCAATCGACTAGCGGGAGCTTACAATGAGCAGTTCTTC
V: TRBV28
J: TRBJ2-1
D: TRBD2
size: -

CDR3: CASSDGTRTPYF
DNA: TGTGCCAGCAGTGACGGGACTAGGACTCCGTACTTC
V: TRBV6-1
J: TRBJ2-5
D: TRBD2
size: -

CDR3: CASSFKAGQGSSGANVLTF
DNA: TGCGCCAGCAGCTTTAAGGCAGGACAGGGTTCCTCTGGGGCCAACGTCCTGACTTTC
V: TRBV5-1
J: TRBJ2-6
D: TRBD1
size: -

CDR3: CASSPTGTLGDGEQYF
DNA: TGTGCCAGCAGCCCAACCGGGACATTGGGCGACGGCGAGCAGTACTTC
V: TRBV7-2
J: TRBJ2-7
D: -
size: -

CDR3: CSVREDRYEKLFF
DNA: TGCAGCGTTCGCGAGGATCGGTATGAAAAACTGTTTTTT
V: TRBV29-1
J: TRBJ1-4
D: -
size: -

CDR3: CASRRLAGNANTGELFF
DNA: TGTGCCAGCCGAAGACTAGCGGGGAACGCGAACACCGGGGAGCTGTTTTTT
V: TRBV28
J: TRBJ2-2
D: TRBD2
size: -

CDR3: CASRTDRAQETQYF
DNA: TGTGCCAGCAGGACGGACAGAGCGCAAGAGACCCAGTACTTC
V: TRBV2
J: TRBJ2-5
D: -
size: once

CDR3: CASSAPGTGATGELFF
DNA: TGTGCCAGCAGCGCCCCCGGGACAGGGGCAACCGGGGAGCTGTTTTTT
V: TRBV9
J: TRBJ2-2
D: TRBD1
size: -

CDR3: CASSSDRDSPYEQYF
DNA: TGTGCCAGCAGTTCCGACCGGGACAGTCCCTACGAGCAGTACTTC
V: TRBV6-5
J: TRBJ2-7
D: TRBD1
size: -

CDR3: CASSPDRDVEAFF
DNA: TGTGCCAGCTCTCCCGACAGGGACGTTGAAGCTTTCTTT
V: TRBV18
J: TRBJ1-1
D: TRBD1
size: once

CDR3: CASSMGRDQPQHF
DNA: TGTGCCAGTAGTATGGGCAGGGATCAGCCCCAGCATTTT
V: TRBV19
J: TRBJ1-5
D: -
size: -

CDR3: CASSPPILQGLDYEQYF
DNA: TGTGCCAGCAGTCCGCCTATCTTACAGGGATTAGACTACGAGCAGTACTTC
V: TRBV28
J: TRBJ2-7
D: -
size: -

CDR3: CASSVDRGELFF
DNA: TGCGCCAGCAGCGTCGACAGAGGGGAGCTGTTTTTT
V: TRBV5-1
J: TRBJ2-2
D: -
size: -

CDR3: CASSQGRGSGYEQYF
DNA: TGTGCCAGCAGCCAAGGCAGGGGGTCGGGTTACGAGCAGTACTTC
V: TRBV14
J: TRBJ2-7
D: TRBD1
size: -